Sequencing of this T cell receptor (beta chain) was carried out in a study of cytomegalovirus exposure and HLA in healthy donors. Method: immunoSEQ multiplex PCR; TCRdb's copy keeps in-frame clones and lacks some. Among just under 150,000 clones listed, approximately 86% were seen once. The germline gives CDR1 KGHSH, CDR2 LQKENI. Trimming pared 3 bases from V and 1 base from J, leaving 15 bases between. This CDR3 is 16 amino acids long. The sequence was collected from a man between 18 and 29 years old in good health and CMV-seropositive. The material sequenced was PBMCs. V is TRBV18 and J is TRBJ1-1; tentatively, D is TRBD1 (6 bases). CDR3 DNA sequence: TGTGCCAGCTCACCCTCTACTGGACAGACGAACACTGAAGCTTTCTTT. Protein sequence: CASSPSTGQTNTEAFF.